The 10 T cell receptor beta chains presented below share a single source sample, sequenced in a study of blood T cell repertoires in COVID-19 (dated by TCRdb to 2020 to 2022). The library was built by means of the immunoSEQ multiplex PCR assay. Not all clones reach the TCRdb copy of this immuneACCESS table, which keeps in-frame sequences only. Checked studies attribute under half of the gap to unresolved V genes and leave the rest unexplained. The sample profile shows about 55,000 clones; more than 75% of them were found once. The top ten hold 11% to 15% of the sample. Material: peripheral blood. The origin of the receptors is a man between 65 and 85 years old with acute or convalescent COVID-19.

V is TRBV30 and J is TRBJ1-1; D remains unclear. Trimming cost V 4 bases and J 7 bases, with 16 bases left between them. The germline V gene encodes CDR1 GTSNPN and CDR2 SVGIG (reference sequence). This CDR3 is built from 13 residues. The chain's CDR3 is CAWTAGRRDEAFF. The CDR3, as DNA: TGTGCCTGGACCGCCGGGCGACGGGATGAAGCTTTCTTT.

V is TRBV5-5 and J is TRBJ2-2; 7 bases map to TRBD1. With 4 bases clipped from V and 3 bases from J, the junction kept 6 bases outside the gene matches. CDR1 is SGHKS, CDR2 YYEKEE, per germline (reference sequence). This CDR3 region has 15 residues. The CDR3 bases are TGTGCCAGCAGCCTGACAGGGATGGACACCGGGGAGCTGTTTTTT. This codes for CASSLTGMDTGELFF.

This clone was found a few times. V and J are TRBV28 and TRBJ1-1; a possible D gene is TRBD1 (6 bases). CDR1 and CDR2 from the germline V gene are MDHEN and SYDVKM. The length of the CDR3 is 16 residues. V dropped 6 bases and J dropped 6 bases, with 23 bases sitting between them. The CDR3: CASRGGQFLTLAEAFF. CDR3 bases: TGTGCCAGCAGGGGCGGACAGTTTCTGACACTTGCTGAAGCTTTCTTT. The full variable domain, in which reference TRBV28 and TRBJ1-1 provide the parts outside the CDR3, is DVKVTQSSRYLVKRTGEKVFLECVQDMDHENMFWYRQDPGLGLRLIYFSYDVKMKEKGDIPEGYSVSREKKERFSLILESASTNQTSMYLCASRGGQFLTLAEAFFGQGTRLTVV.

The CDR3 reads CASSLRRGGGRLNEKLFF. The CDR3, as DNA: TGTGCCAGCAGTTTACGGAGGGGCGGGGGAAGGCTAAATGAAAAACTGTTTTTT. The J gene is TRBJ1-4, the V gene TRBV7-9; D possibly corresponds to TRBD1 (5 bases). Germline V gene lookup returns CDR1 SEHNR and CDR2 FQNEAQ (reference sequence). V was pared by 6 bases and J by 5 bases, with 25 bases between. The CDR3 length is 18 residues.

The gene calls are TRBV4-1 and TRBJ1-2; 8 nucleotides line up with TRBD1. The germline CDR1 and CDR2 sequences are MGHRA and YSYEKL. The CDR3 runs to 18 residues. After removal of 0 bases from V and 6 bases from J, the junction contained 15 bases not matched to a gene. Written as DNA, the CDR3 is TGCGCCAGCAGCCAAGACGATTGGACAGGGCTTGTTCGCCATGGCTACACCTTC. Its translation is CASSQDDWTGLVRHGYTF.

The CDR3 is CASSQQNKRNTIYF. The DNA for the CDR3 is TGCGCCAGCAGCCAACAGAACAAGAGAAACACCATATATTTT. This chain links TRBV4-3 with TRBJ1-3; D is unresolved. Germline CDR1 is LGHNA and CDR2 is YSLEER. The CDR3 contains 14 residues. With 2 bases removed from V and 5 bases from J, the gap between germline ends came to 10 bases.

The V and J genes are TRBV18 and TRBJ2-3; TRBD2 aligns across 12 bases. This CDR3 spans 18 amino acids. V shed 3 bases, J shed 0 bases, and the junction held 7 bases outside the gene matches. Germline V gives CDR1 KGHSH, CDR2 LQKENI. The CDR3 sequence: CASSPTGLAGTSTDTQYF. The CDR3 nucleotides are TGTGCCAGCTCACCCACCGGACTAGCGGGGACTAGCACAGATACGCAGTATTTT. The entire variable domain, with the rest obtained from reference TRBV18 and TRBJ2-3, is as follows: NAGVMQNPRHLVRRRGQEARLRCSPMKGHSHVYWYRQLPEEGLKFMVYLQKENIIDESGMPKERFSAEFPKEGPSILRIQQVVRGDSAAYFCASSPTGLAGTSTDTQYFGPGTRLTVL.

The V call is TRBV7-2, the J call TRBJ2-1; 7 bases match TRBD1. Germline V gives CDR1 SGHTA, CDR2 FQGNSA. After removal of 0 bases from V and 9 bases from J, the junction contained 11 bases not matched to a gene. CDR3 length: 16 amino acids. The CDR3 DNA reads TGTGCCAGCAGCTTAGCGCTAGGAGAGACAGGGCGTGAGCAGTTCTTC. This translates into CASSLALGETGREQFF.

This clone was observed a single time. This chain joins TRBV28 and TRBJ1-4; 8 bases agree with TRBD1. V shed 5 bases, J shed 4 bases, and the junction held 3 bases outside the gene matches. Germline V lookup: CDR1 MDHEN, CDR2 SYDVKM. CDR3 length equals 14 residues. This chain's CDR3 is CASSGQGLNEKLFF. The CDR3 DNA reads as TGTGCCAGCAGTGGACAGGGCCTTAATGAAAAACTGTTTTTT.

V is TRBV12-5 and J is TRBJ2-3; D is uncertain. The CDR3 contains 15 residues. V was shortened by 0 bases and J by 4 bases, with 11 bases between the two germline ends. The germline V gene has CDR1 LGHNT and CDR2 FRNRAP. The CDR3 nucleotides read TGTGCTAGTGGTTTGGTAATCAGAATGGCAGATACGCAGTATTTT. Translation: CASGLVIRMADTQYF.